This TCR beta chain was documented in a study of control samples from healthy donors and cancer patients. CDR3 length: 15 amino acids. Germline V gene data show CDR1 as MGHRA and CDR2 as YSYEKL. Trimming pared 1 base from V and 1 base from J, leaving 11 bases between. TCRdb's copy holds only in-frame clones and misses some; the assay was immunoSEQ multiplex PCR. Here the sample table reports approximately 190,000 clones. This clonotype originated in a woman under 40 in good health. Sequencing was done on a sample of blood. The chain combines TRBV4-1 with TRBJ2-7; D not certain. The CDR3, as DNA: TGCGCCAGCAGCCAAGGTACAGTGATATCCTACGAGCAGTACTTC. This translates into CASSQGTVISYEQYF.